This T cell receptor (beta chain) originates from a study of cytomegalovirus exposure and HLA in healthy donors. On this clone: Its cognate antigen is unknown.

Study results and limitations: It was reportedly the case that the classifier diagnosed cytomegalovirus status with high specificity and sensitivity.

Researchers ran the PCR with 60 Vbeta and 13 Jbeta primers. TCRdb's copy holds only in-frame clones and misses some; the assay was immunoSEQ multiplex PCR. The profile shows about 250,000 clones, roughly 70% of them singletons. Trimming removed 4 bases from V and 6 bases from J; junction bases left unmatched: 10. Germline CDR1 reads SNHLY; CDR2 reads FYNNEI. There are 15 residues in the CDR3. The sequence derives from a female donor in good health and CMV-seronegative. V and J are TRBV2 and TRBJ2-5; 8 nucleotides align to TRBD1. The sample comprised PBMCs. CDR3 sequence: CASSGDRTGGKTQYF. Here the CDR3 DNA reads TGTGCCAGCAGTGGGGACAGGACCGGCGGGAAGACCCAGTACTTC.